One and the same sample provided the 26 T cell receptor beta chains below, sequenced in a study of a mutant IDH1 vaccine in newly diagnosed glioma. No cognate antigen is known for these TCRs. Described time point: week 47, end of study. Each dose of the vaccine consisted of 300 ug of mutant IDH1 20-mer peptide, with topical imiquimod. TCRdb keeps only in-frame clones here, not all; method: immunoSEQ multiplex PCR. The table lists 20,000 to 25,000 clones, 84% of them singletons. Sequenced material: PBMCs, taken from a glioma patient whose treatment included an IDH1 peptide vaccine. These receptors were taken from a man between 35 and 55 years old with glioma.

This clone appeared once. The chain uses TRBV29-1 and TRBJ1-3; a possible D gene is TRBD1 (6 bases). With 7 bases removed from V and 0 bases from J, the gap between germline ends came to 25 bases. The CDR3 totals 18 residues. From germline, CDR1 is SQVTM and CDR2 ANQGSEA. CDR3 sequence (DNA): TGCAGCGCCGGAACTTTAGGGGGTTCTTCGAGCTCTGGAAACACCATATATTTT. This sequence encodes CSAGTLGGSSSSGNTIYF. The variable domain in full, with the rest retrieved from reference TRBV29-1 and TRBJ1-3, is SAVISQKPSRDICQRGTSLTIQCQVDSQVTMMFWYRQQPGQSLTLIATANQGSEATYESGFVIDKFPISRPNLTFSTLTVSNMSPEDSSIYLCSAGTLGGSSSSGNTIYFGEGSWLTVV.

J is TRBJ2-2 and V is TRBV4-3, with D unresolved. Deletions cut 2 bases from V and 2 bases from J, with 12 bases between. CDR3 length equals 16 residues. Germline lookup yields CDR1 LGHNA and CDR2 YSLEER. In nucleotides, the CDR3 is TGCGCCAGCAGCCAAACTCCGGGCCTTAACACCGGGGAGCTGTTTTTT. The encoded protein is CASSQTPGLNTGELFF.

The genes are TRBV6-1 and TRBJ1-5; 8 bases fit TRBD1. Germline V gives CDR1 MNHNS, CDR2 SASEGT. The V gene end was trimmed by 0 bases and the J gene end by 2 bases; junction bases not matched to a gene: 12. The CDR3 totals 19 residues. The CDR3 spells CASSEATAGGRRGNQPQHF. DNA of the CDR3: TGTGCCAGCAGTGAAGCCACGGCAGGGGGCAGGAGGGGCAATCAGCCCCAGCATTTT.

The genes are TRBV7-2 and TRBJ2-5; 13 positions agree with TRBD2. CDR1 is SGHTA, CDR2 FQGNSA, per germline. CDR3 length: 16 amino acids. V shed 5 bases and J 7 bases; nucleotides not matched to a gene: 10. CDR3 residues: CASSLWTSGRGMTQYF. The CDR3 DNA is TGTGCCAGCAGCCTTTGGACTAGCGGGAGAGGTATGACCCAGTACTTC. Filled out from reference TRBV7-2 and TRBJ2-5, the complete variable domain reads GAGVSQSPSNKVTEKGKDVELRCDPISGHTALYWYRQSLGQGLEFLIYFQGNSAPDKSGLPSDRFSAERTGGSVSTLTIQRTQQEDSAVYLCASSLWTSGRGMTQYFGPGTRLLVL.

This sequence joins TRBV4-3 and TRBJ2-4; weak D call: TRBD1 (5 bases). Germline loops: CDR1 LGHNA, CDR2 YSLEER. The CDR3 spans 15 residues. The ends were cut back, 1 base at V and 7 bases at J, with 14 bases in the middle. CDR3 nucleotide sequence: TGCGCCAGCAGCCAAGGTGTAGGGGAAGCGAACATTCAGTACTTC. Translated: CASSQGVGEANIQYF.

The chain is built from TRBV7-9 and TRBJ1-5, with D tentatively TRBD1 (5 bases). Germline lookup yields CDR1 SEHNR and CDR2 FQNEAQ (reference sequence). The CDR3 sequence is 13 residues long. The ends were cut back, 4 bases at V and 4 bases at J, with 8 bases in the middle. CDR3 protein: CASSSGVNQPQHF. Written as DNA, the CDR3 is TGTGCCAGCAGCTCGGGGGTTAATCAGCCCCAGCATTTT.

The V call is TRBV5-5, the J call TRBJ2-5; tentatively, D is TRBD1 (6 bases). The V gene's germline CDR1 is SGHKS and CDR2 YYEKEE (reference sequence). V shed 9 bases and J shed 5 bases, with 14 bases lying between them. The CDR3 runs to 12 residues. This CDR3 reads CATQGAFETQYF. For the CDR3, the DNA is TGTGCCACACAGGGAGCGTTCGAGACCCAGTACTTC.

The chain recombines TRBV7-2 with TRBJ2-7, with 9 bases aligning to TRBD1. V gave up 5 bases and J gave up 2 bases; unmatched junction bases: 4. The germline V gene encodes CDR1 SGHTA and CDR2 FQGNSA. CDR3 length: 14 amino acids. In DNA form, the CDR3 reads TGTGCCAGCAGCGCCGGGACAGGGCCCTACGAGCAGTACTTC. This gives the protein CASSAGTGPYEQYF.

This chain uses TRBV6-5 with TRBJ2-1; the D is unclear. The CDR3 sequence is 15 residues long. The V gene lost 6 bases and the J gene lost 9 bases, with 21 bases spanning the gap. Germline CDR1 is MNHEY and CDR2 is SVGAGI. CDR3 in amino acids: CASRPSLGELGEQFF. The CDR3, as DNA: TGTGCCAGCAGACCCTCCTTGGGCGAATTGGGTGAGCAGTTCTTC.

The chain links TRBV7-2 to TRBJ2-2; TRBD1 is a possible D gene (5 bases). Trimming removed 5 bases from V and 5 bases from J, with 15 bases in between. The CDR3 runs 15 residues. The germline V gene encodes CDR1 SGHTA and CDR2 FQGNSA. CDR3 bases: TGTGCCAGCAGCCGACGGAGTCAGGGAACCGGGGAGCTGTTTTTT. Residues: CASSRRSQGTGELFF.

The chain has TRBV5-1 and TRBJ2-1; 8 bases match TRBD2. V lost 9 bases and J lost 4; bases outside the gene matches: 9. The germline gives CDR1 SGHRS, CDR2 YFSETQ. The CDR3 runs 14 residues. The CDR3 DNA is TGCGCCACTACGGTGGTAGCGGGGTACAATGAGCAGTTCTTC. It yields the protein CATTVVAGYNEQFF.

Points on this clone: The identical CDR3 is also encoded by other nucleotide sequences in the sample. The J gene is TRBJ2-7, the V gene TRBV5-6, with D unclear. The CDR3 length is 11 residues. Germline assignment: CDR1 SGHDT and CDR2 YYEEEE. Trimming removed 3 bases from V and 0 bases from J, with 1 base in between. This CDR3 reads CASSSSYEQYF. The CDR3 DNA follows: TGTGCCAGCAGCTCCTCCTACGAGCAGTACTTC.

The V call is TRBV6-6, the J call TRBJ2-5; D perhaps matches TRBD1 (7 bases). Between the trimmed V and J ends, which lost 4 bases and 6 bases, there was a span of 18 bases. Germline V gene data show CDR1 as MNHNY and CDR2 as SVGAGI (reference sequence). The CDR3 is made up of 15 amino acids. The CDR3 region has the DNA TGTGCCAGCAGTTCCGGGGGCAGGGGGTTAAAGACCCAGTACTTC. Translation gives CASSSGGRGLKTQYF.

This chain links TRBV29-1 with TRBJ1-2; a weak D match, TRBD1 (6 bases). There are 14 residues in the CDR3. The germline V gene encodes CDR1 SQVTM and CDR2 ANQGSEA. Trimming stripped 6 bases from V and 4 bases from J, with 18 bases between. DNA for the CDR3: TGCAGCGTGGTGAGGGGGGGAAGCTCCTATGGCTACACCTTC. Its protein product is CSVVRGGSSYGYTF.

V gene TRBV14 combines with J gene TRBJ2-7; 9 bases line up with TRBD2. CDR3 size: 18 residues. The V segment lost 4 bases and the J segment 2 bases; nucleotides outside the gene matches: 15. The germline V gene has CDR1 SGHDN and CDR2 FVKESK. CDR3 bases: TGTGCCAGCAGCCCCACCAAAACTAGCGGGCGAGCCACCTACGAGCAGTACTTC. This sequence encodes CASSPTKTSGRATYEQYF.

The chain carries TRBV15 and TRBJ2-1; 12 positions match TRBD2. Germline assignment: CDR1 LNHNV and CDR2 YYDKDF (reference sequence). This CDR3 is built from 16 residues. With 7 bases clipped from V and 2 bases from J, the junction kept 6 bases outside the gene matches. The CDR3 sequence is CATTSSGRGAYNEQFF. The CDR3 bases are TGTGCCACCACTTCTAGCGGGAGGGGGGCCTACAATGAGCAGTTCTTC.

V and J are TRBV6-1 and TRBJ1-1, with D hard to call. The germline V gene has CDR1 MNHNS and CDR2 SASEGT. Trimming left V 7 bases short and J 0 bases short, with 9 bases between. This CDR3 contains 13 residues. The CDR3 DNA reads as TGTGCCAGCATCGGACGGATGAACACTGAAGCTTTCTTT. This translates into CASIGRMNTEAFF.

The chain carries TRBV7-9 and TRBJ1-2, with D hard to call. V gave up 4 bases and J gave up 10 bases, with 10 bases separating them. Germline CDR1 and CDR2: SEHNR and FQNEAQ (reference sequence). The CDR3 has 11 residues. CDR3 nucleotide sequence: TGTGCCAGCAGCTCCCCCTTAATCTACACCTTC. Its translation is CASSSPLIYTF.

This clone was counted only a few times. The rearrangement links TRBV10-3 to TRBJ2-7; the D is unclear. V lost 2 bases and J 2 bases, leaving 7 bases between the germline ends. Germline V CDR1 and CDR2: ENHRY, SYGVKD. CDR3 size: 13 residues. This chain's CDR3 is CAISEGQAYEQYF. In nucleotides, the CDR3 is TGTGCCATCAGTGAGGGGCAGGCCTACGAGCAGTACTTC.

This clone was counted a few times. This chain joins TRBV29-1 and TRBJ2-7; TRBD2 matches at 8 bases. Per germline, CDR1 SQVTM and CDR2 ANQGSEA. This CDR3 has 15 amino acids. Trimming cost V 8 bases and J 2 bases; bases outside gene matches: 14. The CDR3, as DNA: TGCAGCAATTATTCGGGGCGGGAGGAGACCTACGAGCAGTACTTC. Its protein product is CSNYSGREETYEQYF.

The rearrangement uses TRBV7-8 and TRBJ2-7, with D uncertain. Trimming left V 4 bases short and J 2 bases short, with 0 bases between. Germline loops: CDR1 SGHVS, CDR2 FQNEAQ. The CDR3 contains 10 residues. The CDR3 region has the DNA TGTGCCAGCAGCTCCTACGAGCAGTACTTC. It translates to CASSSYEQYF.

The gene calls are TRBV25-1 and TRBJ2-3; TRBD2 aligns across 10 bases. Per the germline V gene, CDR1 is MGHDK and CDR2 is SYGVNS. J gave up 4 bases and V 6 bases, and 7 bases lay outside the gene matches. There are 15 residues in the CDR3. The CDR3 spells CASRTSGRAPDTQYF. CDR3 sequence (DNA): TGTGCCAGCAGGACCAGCGGGAGGGCTCCAGATACGCAGTATTTT.

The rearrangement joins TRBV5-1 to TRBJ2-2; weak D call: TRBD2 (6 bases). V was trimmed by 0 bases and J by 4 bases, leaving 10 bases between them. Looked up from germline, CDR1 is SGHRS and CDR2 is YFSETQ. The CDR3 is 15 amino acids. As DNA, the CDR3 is TGCGCCAGCAGCTTGGGAGGGAGGCCCACCGGGGAGCTGTTTTTT. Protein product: CASSLGGRPTGELFF. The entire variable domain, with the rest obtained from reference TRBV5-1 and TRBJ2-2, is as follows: KAGVTQTPRYLIKTRGQQVTLSCSPISGHRSVSWYQQTPGQGLQFLFEYFSETQRNKGNFPGRFSGRQFSNSRSEMNVSTLELGDSALYLCASSLGGRPTGELFFGEGSRLTVL.

CDR3 loop: CASSLLTRRESDEQFF. CDR3 DNA: TGTGCCAGCAGTTTACTTACTAGAAGAGAGAGCGATGAGCAGTTCTTC. The rearrangement links TRBV27 to TRBJ2-1; a possible D gene is TRBD2 (5 bases). The CDR3 extends over 16 amino acids. The germline V and J ends were trimmed by 2 bases and 8 bases, with 19 bases remaining between them. Germline V CDR1 and CDR2: MNHEY, SMNVEV (reference sequence).

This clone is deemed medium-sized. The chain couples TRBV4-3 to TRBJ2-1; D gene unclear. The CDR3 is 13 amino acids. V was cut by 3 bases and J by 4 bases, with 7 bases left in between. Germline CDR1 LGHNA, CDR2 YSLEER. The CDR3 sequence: CASSQTPYNEQFF. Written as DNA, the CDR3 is TGCGCCAGCAGCCAGACACCGTACAATGAGCAGTTCTTC.

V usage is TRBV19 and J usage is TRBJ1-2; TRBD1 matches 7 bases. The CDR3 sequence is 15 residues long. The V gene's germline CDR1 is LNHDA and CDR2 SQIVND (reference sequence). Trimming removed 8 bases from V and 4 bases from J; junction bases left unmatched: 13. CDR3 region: CASVPGTANFYGYTF. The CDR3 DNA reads TGTGCCAGTGTACCCGGGACAGCAAATTTCTATGGCTACACCTTC. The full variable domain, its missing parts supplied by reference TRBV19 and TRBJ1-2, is DGGITQSPKYLFRKEGQNVTLSCEQNLNHDAMYWYRQDPGQGLRLIYYSQIVNDFQKGDIAEGYSVSREKKESFPLTVTSAQKNPTAFYLCASVPGTANFYGYTFGSGTRLTVV.